The following is a T cell receptor (beta chain) sequence with its context. Its antigen is still unknown. This CDR3 is built from 12 residues. Germline lookup yields CDR1 SGHDT and CDR2 YYEEEE. This sample is drawn from a study of cytomegalovirus exposure and HLA in healthy donors. Study-level points and caveats: Researchers reported in a later analysis that common viral pathogens appeared linked to several top clusters. Highly shared sequence variants in one cluster were likely a sequencing artifact.

It was with 60 Vbeta and 13 Jbeta primers that the PCR ran. The assay was immunoSEQ multiplex PCR, and TCRdb's table has in-frame clones only and misses some. The sample totals around 150,000 clones. The sequence was obtained from a man aged 40-55 years in good health and CMV-seronegative. V and J are TRBV5-6 and TRBJ2-5; tentative D call: TRBD2 (5 bases). The J call is uncertain, as TRBJ2-7 better fits the DNA end. Material: PBMCs. The CDR3 DNA reads as TGTGCCAGCAGCTCTCTCGGGGTCGAGCAGTACTTC. It encodes CASSSLGVEQYF.